This TCR beta chain was sequenced during a study of T cells after yellow fever vaccination. Study-level results: Clones that expanded after primary vaccination mostly reappeared after the booster (roughly 97% CD4, 88% CD8).

In making TCR cDNA, 5'RACE template switching added a universal primer site and UMIs to it. TCRdb reprocessed the 5' RACE reads via MiXCR and lists one record per CDR3 protein. The sample contains more than 120,000 distinct CDR3 sequences, roughly 8% of which appear only once. Looked up from germline, CDR1 is SGHVS and CDR2 is FNYEAQ. The germline V and J ends were trimmed by 0 bases and 5 bases, with 9 bases remaining between them. The CDR3 length is 14 residues. This clonotype was observed many times. What it recognizes is unknown. The clonotype originates from a man younger than 40 who received the YFV17D yellow fever vaccine. J is TRBJ2-3 and V is TRBV7-6; D remains unclear. The sequenced sample was CD4+ T cells sorted from PBMCs, obtained 5 days after the yellow fever booster vaccination. Here the CDR3 DNA reads TGTGCCAGCAGCTTAGCGAATGCCGGAGATACGCAGTATTTT. Amino acids: CASSLANAGDTQYF.